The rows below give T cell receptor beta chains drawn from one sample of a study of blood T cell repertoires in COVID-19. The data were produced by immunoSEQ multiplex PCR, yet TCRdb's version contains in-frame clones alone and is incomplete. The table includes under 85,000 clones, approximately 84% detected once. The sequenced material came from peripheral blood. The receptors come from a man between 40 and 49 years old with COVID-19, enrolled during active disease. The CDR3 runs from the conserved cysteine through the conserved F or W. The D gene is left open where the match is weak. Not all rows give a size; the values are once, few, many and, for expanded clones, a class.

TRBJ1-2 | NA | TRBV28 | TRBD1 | CASSSIRIRDRVTSGYTF | TGTGCCAGCAGTTCTATTAGGATACGGGACAGGGTGACTTCGGGCTACACCTTC
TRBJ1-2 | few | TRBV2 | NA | CAVWSAENYGYTF | TGTGCCGTCTGGAGTGCGGAGAACTATGGCTACACCTTC
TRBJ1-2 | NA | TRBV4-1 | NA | CASSARTTANYGYTF | TGCGCCAGCAGCGCGCGAACAACAGCTAACTATGGCTACACCTTC
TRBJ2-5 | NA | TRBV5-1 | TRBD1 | CASSSQGAGETQYF | TGCGCCAGCAGCTCACAGGGGGCGGGGGAGACCCAGTACTTC
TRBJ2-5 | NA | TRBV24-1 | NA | CATSDSGTQETQYF | TGTGCCACCAGTGATTCCGGGACACAAGAGACCCAGTACTTC
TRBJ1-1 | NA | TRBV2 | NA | CASSKTGRSNTEAFF | TGTGCCAGCAGTAAGACGGGGAGAAGTAACACTGAAGCTTTCTTT
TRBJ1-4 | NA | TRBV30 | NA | CAWRGGQPGNEKLFF | TGTGCCTGGAGGGGCGGACAGCCGGGTAATGAAAAACTGTTTTTT
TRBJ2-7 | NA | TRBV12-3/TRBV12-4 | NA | CASSPDSSYEQYF | TGTGCCAGCAGTCCAGACAGCAGCTACGAGCAGTACTTC
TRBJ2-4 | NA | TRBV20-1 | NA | CSASLRPVGGKNIQYF | TGCAGTGCTAGTCTTCGGCCTGTTGGAGGCAAAAACATTCAGTACTTC
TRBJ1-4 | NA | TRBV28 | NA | CASSLARGKLFF | TGTGCCAGCAGTCTGGCCCGTGGAAAACTGTTTTTT
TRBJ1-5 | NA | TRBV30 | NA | CAWSVGLQGGGKNQPQHF | TGTGCCTGGAGTGTAGGTCTCCAGGGAGGGGGGAAAAATCAGCCCCAGCATTTT
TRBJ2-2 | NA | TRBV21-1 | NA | CASSPPLAGGPTGELFF | TGTGCCAGCAGCCCGCCCCTAGCGGGGGGGCCCACCGGGGAGCTGTTTTTT
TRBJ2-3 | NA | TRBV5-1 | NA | CASSLERVTDTQYF | TGCGCCAGCAGCCTAGAGAGGGTCACAGATACGCAGTATTTT
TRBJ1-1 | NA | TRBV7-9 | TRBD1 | CASSLRDSEAFF | TGTGCCAGCAGCCTAAGGGACAGCGAAGCTTTCTTT
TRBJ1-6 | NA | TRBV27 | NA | CASSLDFLINSPLHF | TGTGCCAGCAGTTTGGACTTTTTGATTAATTCACCCCTCCACTTT
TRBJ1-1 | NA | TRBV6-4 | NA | CASSVRENTEAFF | TGTGCCAGCAGTGTACGGGAGAACACTGAAGCTTTCTTT
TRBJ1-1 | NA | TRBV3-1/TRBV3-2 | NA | CASSQEGVSTEAFF | TGTGCCAGCAGCCAAGAGGGAGTGAGCACTGAAGCTTTCTTT
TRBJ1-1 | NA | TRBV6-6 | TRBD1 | CASSRGTGGGAGAFF | TGTGCCAGCAGCCGCGGGACAGGGGGAGGGGCTGGGGCTTTCTTT
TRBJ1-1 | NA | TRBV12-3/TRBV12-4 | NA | CASSQGQNTEAFF | TGTGCCAGCAGCCAGGGGCAAAACACTGAAGCTTTCTTT
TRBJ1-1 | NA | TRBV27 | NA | CASSFRATGLGTEAFF | TGTGCCAGCAGTTTTAGGGCGACAGGTCTAGGCACTGAAGCTTTCTTT
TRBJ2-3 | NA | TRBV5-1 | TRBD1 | CASSTGVYLTDTQYF | TGCGCCAGCAGCACAGGGGTCTACCTCACAGATACGCAGTATTTT
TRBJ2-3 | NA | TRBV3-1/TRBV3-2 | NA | CASSQVSGSTDTQYF | TGTGCCAGCAGCCAGGTCAGCGGAAGCACAGATACGCAGTATTTT
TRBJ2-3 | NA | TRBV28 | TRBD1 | CASSSLQGATDTQYF | TGTGCCAGCAGTTCTTTACAGGGGGCCACAGATACGCAGTATTTT
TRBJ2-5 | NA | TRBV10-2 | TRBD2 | CASRGLAGGPYQETQYF | TGCGCCAGCAGGGGACTAGCGGGGGGGCCGTACCAAGAGACCCAGTACTTC
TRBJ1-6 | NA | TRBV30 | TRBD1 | CAWIPGQGYSPLHF | TGTGCCTGGATTCCGGGACAGGGGTATTCACCCCTCCACTTT
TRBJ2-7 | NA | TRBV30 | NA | CAWSVWGRQNSYEQYF | TGTGCCTGGAGTGTATGGGGCAGACAGAACTCCTACGAGCAGTACTTC
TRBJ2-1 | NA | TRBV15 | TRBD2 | CATSGLADYNEQFF | TGTGCCACCAGCGGACTAGCGGATTACAATGAGCAGTTCTTC
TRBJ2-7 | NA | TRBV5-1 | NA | CASSDEGDPYEQYF | TGCGCCAGCAGTGACGAGGGGGACCCCTACGAGCAGTACTTC
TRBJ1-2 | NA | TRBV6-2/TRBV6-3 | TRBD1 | CASSPSDRSGGYTF | TGTGCCAGCAGTCCATCGGACAGGTCGGGCGGCTACACCTTC
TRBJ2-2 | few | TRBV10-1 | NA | CASSELHDTGELFF | TGCGCCAGCAGTGAGTTACACGACACCGGGGAGCTGTTTTTT
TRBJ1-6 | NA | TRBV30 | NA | CAWSDIRQGNNSPLHF | TGTGCCTGGAGTGATATCAGGCAGGGCAATAATTCACCCCTCCACTTT
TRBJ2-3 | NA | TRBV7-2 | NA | CASMPSLTRGGPDTQYF | TGTGCCAGCATGCCCTCCCTTACCCGGGGAGGACCAGATACGCAGTATTTT
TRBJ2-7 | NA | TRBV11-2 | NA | CASSLAPARHEQYF | TGTGCCAGCAGCTTAGCCCCAGCCAGGCACGAGCAGTACTTC
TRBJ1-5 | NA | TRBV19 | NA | CASSALDSPEGPQHF | TGTGCCAGTAGTGCCTTGGACAGTCCAGAGGGGCCCCAGCATTTT
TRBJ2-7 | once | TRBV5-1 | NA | CASSLVSPEAYEQYF | TGCGCCAGCAGCTTGGTTAGTCCCGAAGCCTACGAGCAGTACTTC
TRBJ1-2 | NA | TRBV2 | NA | CASSTLQENYGYTF | TGTGCCAGCAGCACACTACAGGAAAACTATGGCTACACCTTC
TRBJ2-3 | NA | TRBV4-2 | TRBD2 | CASSQDPSGGAGDTQYF | TGTGCCAGCAGCCAAGACCCTAGCGGGGGGGCCGGAGATACGCAGTATTTT
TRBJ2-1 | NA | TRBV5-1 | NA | CASSFRGSQSSYNEQFF | TGCGCCAGCAGCTTTAGAGGGTCCCAGAGCTCCTACAATGAGCAGTTCTTC
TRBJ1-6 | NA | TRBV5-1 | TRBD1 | CASSLARDRRNSPLHF | TGCGCCAGCAGCTTGGCCCGGGACAGGCGAAATTCACCCCTCCACTTT
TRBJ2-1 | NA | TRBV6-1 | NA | CASSDPLGGNEQFF | TGTGCCAGCAGTGACCCCCTGGGAGGAAATGAGCAGTTCTTC